This T cell receptor (beta chain) was captured by sequencing in a study of glioma-infiltrating T cells after dendritic cell vaccination. General study points: TCR clonality showed no direct relationship with survival.

Of note for this clone: Its antigen is not known.

Trimming removed 1 base from V and 7 bases from J, with 10 bases in between. The germline CDR1 and CDR2 sequences are SGHVS and FNYEAQ. The CDR3 runs to 14 residues. Profiling relied on immunoSEQ multiplex PCR, and the TCRdb table lists in-frame clones only, not all of them. The sample includes about 90,000 clones, over 75% of them seen just once. The sequence was collected from a human donor with glioblastoma. Sequencing used blood, obtained before dendritic cell vaccination. V and J are TRBV7-6 and TRBJ1-4; no clear D gene. The CDR3 region is CASSLEGRSEKLFF. CDR3 coding DNA: TGTGCCAGCAGCTTAGAAGGGAGGAGTGAAAAACTGTTTTTT.